This T cell receptor (beta chain) was captured by sequencing in a study of T-cell memory formation after mild COVID-19. In its sample, this clonotype was seen a few times. The CDR3 spans 12 residues. Each CDR3 protein is one row after TCRdb ran MiXCR on the 5' RACE reads. The table has hundreds of thousands of distinct CDR3 sequences, roughly a fifth seen once. The chain couples TRBV21-1 to TRBJ2-5. TRBV21-1 is reported as a pseudogene. Material: PBMCs or a T cell subset sorted from them (not recorded which). The sequence was obtained from a man between 18 and 29 years old who had mild COVID-19 (a few samples of this study predate the infection). Cell type and time point are not known. The CDR3, as DNA: TGTGCCAGCAGCAAAGATCAGGAGACCCAGTACTTC. It codes for CASSKDQETQYF.